These T cell receptor beta chains were read from a single sample in a study of radiotherapy plus CTLA-4 blockade in lung cancer. The repertoire was sequenced with immunoSEQ multiplex PCR; TCRdb's copy has only in-frame clones and lacks some. The data contain about 80,000 clones, approximately 80% of them singletons. The material was peripheral blood, obtained from a patient treated with radiotherapy plus ipilimumab. The receptors here all came from a human donor with non-small cell lung cancer who had stable disease on radiotherapy plus ipilimumab. Each CDR3 is given with its conserved first and last residue. D genes are given only for firm matches. Some rows mark clone size as missing; the rest say once, few, many or name a class of expanded clone.

NA	TRBJ1-3	NA	TRBV6-5	TGTGCCAGCAGTTACGCCAGGGTCTCCTCTGGAAACACCATATATTTT	CASSYARVSSGNTIYF
NA	TRBJ2-1	TRBD1	TRBV11-2	TGTGCCAGCAAGGGGGGGACAGGGGGCCCCTGGAGCTCCTACAATGAGCAGTTCTTC	CASKGGTGGPWSSYNEQFF
NA	TRBJ1-1	NA	TRBV11-2	TGTGCCAGCAGCCTCACAGGGTCGAACACTGAAGCTTTCTTT	CASSLTGSNTEAFF
NA	TRBJ1-1	NA	TRBV15	TGTGCCACCAGCAGAGTCTTGGGGGCGGAAACTGAAGCTTTCTTT	CATSRVLGAETEAFF
NA	TRBJ1-4	TRBD1	TRBV7-2	TGTGCCAGCAGCAAGACACAGGGGTCTAATGAAAAACTGTTTTTT	CASSKTQGSNEKLFF
NA	TRBJ2-4	NA	TRBV5-4	TGTGCCAGCAGCTTGGACAGAAGGAACATTCAGTACTTC	CASSLDRRNIQYF
NA	TRBJ2-7	NA	TRBV5-1	TGCGCCAGCAGCTTGGGTGCAGTCTCCTCCTACGAGCAGTACTTC	CASSLGAVSSYEQYF
once	TRBJ2-7	NA	TRBV6-5	TGTGCCAGCAGTCGCCAACGAGGCGAGCAGTACTTC	CASSRQRGEQYF
NA	TRBJ2-3	TRBD2	TRBV27	TGTGCCAGCAGTGCCAGACTAGCGGGGGGGAACCTCGTTATGAATATGCAGTATTTT	CASSARLAGGNLVMNMQYF
few	TRBJ2-1	NA	TRBV7-9	TGTGCCAGCAGCTACACGGATGAGCAGTTCTTC	CASSYTDEQFF
NA	TRBJ1-5	NA	TRBV19	TGTGCCAGTAGCGATGTAGGTGGGCAGCCCCAGCATTTT	CASSDVGGQPQHF
NA	TRBJ2-1	NA	TRBV19	TGTGCCAGTAGTATAAAAGGGCGAGACTACAATGAGCAGTTCTTC	CASSIKGRDYNEQFF
NA	TRBJ1-1	NA	TRBV30	TGTGCCTGGAGACAGGAGAACACTGAAGCTTTCTTT	CAWRQENTEAFF
once	TRBJ2-1	TRBD2	TRBV2	TGTGCCAGCAGCCGACGGGGGGGGAATGAGCAGTTCTTC	CASSRRGGNEQFF
NA	TRBJ1-5	TRBD1	TRBV6-1	TGTGCCAGCAGTGAAAGCTGGGGACAGGGTGACCGCAATCAGCCCCAGCATTTT	CASSESWGQGDRNQPQHF
NA	TRBJ2-1	TRBD2	TRBV13	TGTGCCAGCAGCTTAGGAGCGGGAGGGCCAGGGGCTGAGCAGTTCTTC	CASSLGAGGPGAEQFF
NA	TRBJ2-5	NA	TRBV25-1	TGTGCCGGCTCGAGGGGGACCCAGTACTTC	CAGSRGTQYF
NA	TRBJ2-5	TRBD2	TRBV29-1	TGCAGCGTTGAGGGGGAGGGGGAGACCCAGTACTTC	CSVEGEGETQYF
NA	TRBJ1-2	TRBD1	TRBV7-2	TGTGCCAGCAGCTCCTCAGGGGGCGCATTGGGTGGCTACACCTTC	CASSSSGGALGGYTF
NA	TRBJ2-1	NA	TRBV7-9	TGTGCCAGCAGCTTAGTGGTAGGTGAGCAGTTCTTC	CASSLVVGEQFF
NA	TRBJ1-6	NA	TRBV14	TGTGCCAGCAGCCCCCTGGGGGCCTATAATTCACCCCTCCACTTT	CASSPLGAYNSPLHF
NA	TRBJ2-5	NA	TRBV19	TGTACCAGTAAGAATCACGGTTATGAGACCCAGTACTTC	CTSKNHGYETQYF
NA	TRBJ1-2	NA	TRBV19	TGTGCCAGTAGTCAACGCGGGAATGGCTACACCTTC	CASSQRGNGYTF
NA	TRBJ2-1	TRBD2	TRBV18	TGTGCCAGCTCACCGGGGACTAGCGGAGGGGCCACCCACAATGAGCAGTTCTTC	CASSPGTSGGATHNEQFF
NA	TRBJ1-6	TRBD1	TRBV7-8	TGTGCCAGCAGCTTAGGGACAGGGGTGAGAGGTTCACCCCTCCACTTT	CASSLGTGVRGSPLHF
NA	TRBJ2-5	TRBD2	TRBV15	TGTGCCACCAGCACCACCCCCCCGGGGGGGCCCTCGGGAGAGACCCAGTACTTC	CATSTTPPGGPSGETQYF
NA	TRBJ2-3	NA	TRBV19	TGTGCCAGCGTTTCGGCGGGGGCGAATACGCAGTATTTT	CASVSAGANTQYF
NA	TRBJ1-1	NA	TRBV5-8	TGTGCCAGCAGCTTGTCATGGGGCGAGCGCGCTGAAGCTTTCTTT	CASSLSWGERAEAFF
NA	TRBJ1-5	TRBD1	TRBV6-5	TGTGCCAGCAGTTCCCCACGACAGGGGAATCAGCCCCAGCATTTT	CASSSPRQGNQPQHF
NA	TRBJ2-1	TRBD2	TRBV7-8	TGTGCCAGCATCCCGGGGACAGGGAAACTAGCGGGAGCACACAATGAGCAGTTCTTC	CASIPGTGKLAGAHNEQFF
NA	TRBJ1-3	TRBD1	TRBV11-2	TGTGCCAGCAGCGAGGGGGCCATTGGAAACACCATATATTTT	CASSEGAIGNTIYF
once	TRBJ1-5	NA	TRBV6-5	TGTGCCAGCAGTCCTCGGGGGGATAGCAATCAGCCCCAGCATTTT	CASSPRGDSNQPQHF
NA	TRBJ2-7	TRBD2	TRBV9	TGTGCCAGCAGCCCAGAGAGGGGCGGGGGGGCCTACGAGCAGTACTTC	CASSPERGGGAYEQYF
NA	TRBJ2-6	NA	TRBV5-1	TGCGCCAGCAGCTTTGGCAGGGACGACTCTGGGGCCAACGTCCTGACTTTC	CASSFGRDDSGANVLTF
NA	TRBJ2-1	TRBD2	TRBV7-3	TGTGCCAGCAGCTTAAAGAGAACTAGCGGGGAGCACAATGAGCAGTTCTTC	CASSLKRTSGEHNEQFF
NA	TRBJ2-1	NA	TRBV5-4	TGTGCCAGCAGCTCCAGTCAGAGGGTGGGGAATGAGCAGTTCTTC	CASSSSQRVGNEQFF
few	TRBJ2-2	NA	TRBV11-2	TGTGCCAGCAGCCCGGGACCTTGGGAGCTGTTTTTT	CASSPGPWELFF
NA	TRBJ2-5	NA	TRBV2	TGTGCCAGCAAAGTCGAACGGGATCTGGAGACCCAGTACTTC	CASKVERDLETQYF
once	TRBJ2-7	TRBD1	TRBV30	TGTGCCTGGACCACAGGGGGCGTGATCTACGAGCAGTACTTC	CAWTTGGVIYEQYF
NA	TRBJ1-1	NA	TRBV6-5	TGTGCCAGCAGAGGGAGATCGAACACTGAAGCTTTCTTT	CASRGRSNTEAFF
NA	TRBJ1-5	TRBD1	TRBV10-2	TGCGCCAGCAGGGACAGGGGCAGTCAGCCCCAGCATTTT	CASRDRGSQPQHF
NA	TRBJ2-7	NA	TRBV5-1	TGCGCCAGCAGCTTGGGGCAATTGAAGGACTACGAGCAGTACTTC	CASSLGQLKDYEQYF
few	TRBJ2-6	TRBD2	TRBV30	TGTGCCTGGAGTGTAAAGTTGGGCGGGGGGCCCTCTGGGGCCAACGTCCTGACTTTC	CAWSVKLGGGPSGANVLTF
NA	TRBJ2-7	NA	TRBV29-1	TGCAGCGTCTCCTCCGGGACCCAGGGGTCGTACTTC	CSVSSGTQGSYF
NA	TRBJ2-5	TRBD1	TRBV19	TGTGCCAGTACAGGGGGCGTAATAGGAGAGACCCAGTACTTC	CASTGGVIGETQYF
NA	TRBJ1-6	NA	TRBV27	TGTGCCAGCAGTTTGACATCCGATAATTCACCCCTCCACTTT	CASSLTSDNSPLHF
NA	TRBJ2-5	TRBD2	TRBV30	TGTGCCTGGAGTAAGGGACTAGCGGGAAGGGGCAAAGAGACCCAGTACTTC	CAWSKGLAGRGKETQYF
NA	TRBJ1-2	TRBD1	TRBV6-5	TGTGCCAGCAGTCCCGGGACAGGGTCTCTCTATGGCTACACCTTC	CASSPGTGSLYGYTF